This note documents a single T cell receptor beta chain sequence. The antigen is undetermined. Sequenced by immunoSEQ multiplex PCR; TCRdb stores in-frame clones only, minus some. The data contain about 140,000 clones, approximately 88% of them singletons. V lost 3 bases to trimming and J lost 6 bases; unmatched junction nucleotides: 6. The V gene's germline CDR1 is SGHDT and CDR2 YYEEEE. The CDR3 length is 14 residues. These data belong to a study of T cell responses to AZD1222 COVID-19 vaccine. Study summary: Second-dose intervals near 4 or 12 weeks were combined. The study, taken as a whole, reports: Possibly, clonal diversity was underestimated; donors were largely white British and included more females. Vaccine-associated CD4 TCRs spanned spike, dominant at 160-218 and 743-854. At baseline, just six or seven AZD1222 recipients tested seropositive.

Here the sequenced sample was peripheral blood, taken on day 0 of AZD1222 vaccination. This receptor was obtained from an adult in good health. The chain has TRBV5-6 and TRBJ2-3; 8 bases align to TRBD2. The CDR3 region is CASSYPTSADTQYF. For the CDR3, the DNA is TGTGCCAGCAGCTACCCGACTAGCGCCGATACGCAGTATTTT.